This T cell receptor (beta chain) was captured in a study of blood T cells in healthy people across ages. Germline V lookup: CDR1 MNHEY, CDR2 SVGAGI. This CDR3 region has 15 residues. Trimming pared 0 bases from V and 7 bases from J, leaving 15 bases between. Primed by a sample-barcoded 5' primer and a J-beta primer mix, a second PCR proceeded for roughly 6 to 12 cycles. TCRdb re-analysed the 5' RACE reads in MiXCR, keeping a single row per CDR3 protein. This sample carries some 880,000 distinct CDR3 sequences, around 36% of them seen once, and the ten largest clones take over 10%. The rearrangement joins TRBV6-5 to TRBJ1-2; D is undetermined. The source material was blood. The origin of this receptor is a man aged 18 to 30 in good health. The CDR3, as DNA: TGTGCCAGCAGTTACTCCGTGGGGTATAAGGCTGGCTACACCTTC. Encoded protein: CASSYSVGYKAGYTF.